The 31 T cell receptor beta chains given below trace back to one sample, sequenced in a study of CD4 T cells in relation to SARS-CoV-2 and coronaviruses. CD4+ T cells from unexposed donors were obtained before the COVID-19 pandemic (2011-2018). The cells were cultured for under 13 days before CD4+ T cells were isolated. The antigens for these receptors are not known. Libraries were prepared by immunoSEQ multiplex PCR; TCRdb keeps only in-frame clonotypes and omits some of them. The sample holds about 26,000 clones, 77% seen once. The sample was CD4+ T cells from PBMCs, cultured in vitro. The receptors shown here come from a human donor in good health.

The rearrangement uses TRBV7-2 and TRBJ2-3, with TRBD2 matching 10 bases. V gave up 4 bases and J gave up 15 bases; unmatched junction bases: 10. The CDR3 consists of 13 residues. Looked up from germline, CDR1 is SGHTA and CDR2 is FQGNSA. The CDR3 coding sequence is TGTGCCAGCAGCTCATCATCCGGGACTAGCGACTATTTT. This gives the protein CASSSSSGTSDYF.

This clone has more than one count but fewer than ten. The V and J genes are TRBV30 and TRBJ1-3; possibly TRBD1 for D (5 bases). CDR3 length: 14 amino acids. The V and J ends lost 2 bases and 4 bases respectively, with 12 bases between them. Germline CDR1 is GTSNPN and CDR2 is SVGIG (reference sequence). CDR3 region: CAWSLQERGNTIYF. The CDR3 nucleotides read TGTGCCTGGAGTTTACAGGAGCGGGGAAACACCATATATTTT.

The chain is built from TRBV6-1 and TRBJ2-5; tentative D call: TRBD2 (5 bases). Germline CDR1 is MNHNS and CDR2 is SASEGT. Between the trimmed V and J ends, which lost 0 bases and 1 base, there was a span of 12 bases. The CDR3 covers 16 residues. The CDR3 spells CASSEALGVFQETQYF. For the CDR3, the DNA is TGTGCCAGCAGTGAAGCGCTGGGAGTCTTCCAAGAGACCCAGTACTTC.

The rearrangement joins TRBV5-8 to TRBJ2-1; 10 bases map to TRBD2. CDR1 SGHTS and CDR2 YDEGEE come from the germline V gene. CDR3 length: 15 residues. V lost 6 bases to trimming and J lost 8 bases; unmatched junction nucleotides: 11. Here the CDR3 reads CASIAAKREGHEQFF. The CDR3, as DNA: TGTGCCAGCATTGCTGCTAAGCGGGAGGGGCATGAGCAGTTCTTC.

The chain carries TRBV6-5 and TRBJ1-6; no clear D gene. V was shortened by 2 bases and J by 7 bases, with 15 bases between the two germline ends. Germline V gene sequence: CDR1 MNHEY, CDR2 SVGAGI. The CDR3 consists of 16 residues. CDR3 region: CASSYDGNRGNSPLHF. The CDR3 DNA reads TGTGCCAGCAGTTACGACGGCAACCGCGGGAATTCACCCCTCCACTTT.

V usage is TRBV2 and J usage is TRBJ1-4; tentative D call: TRBD1 (5 bases). Looked up from germline, CDR1 is SNHLY and CDR2 is FYNNEI. Trimming removed 7 bases from V and 1 base from J, with 10 bases in between. The CDR3 totals 14 residues. This chain's CDR3 is CASTIDRTNEKLFF. The CDR3, as DNA: TGTGCCAGCACCATCGACAGAACTAATGAAAAACTGTTTTTT.

The chain couples TRBV4-2 to TRBJ2-1; 10 bases match TRBD2. CDR3 length: 16 amino acids. J gave up 6 bases and V 1 base, and 6 bases lay outside the gene matches. CDR1 is LGHNA, CDR2 YNFKEQ, per germline. The CDR3 DNA follows: TGTGCCAGCAGCCAAGCCCATAGCGGGAGGTTCAATGAGCAGTTCTTC. Its protein product is CASSQAHSGRFNEQFF.

The chain combines TRBV7-9 with TRBJ2-7, with D possibly TRBD2 on 5 matching bases. Per germline, CDR1 SEHNR and CDR2 FQNEAQ (reference sequence). V was pared by 9 bases and J by 3 bases, with 18 bases between. This CDR3 spans 14 amino acids. The CDR3 sequence: CARPKGGFRYEQYF. The DNA for the CDR3 is TGTGCCAGGCCAAAGGGCGGGTTTCGCTACGAGCAGTACTTC.

This rearrangement joins TRBV6-5 to TRBJ2-5, with D possibly matching TRBD2 (5 bases). V dropped 5 bases and J dropped 2 bases, with 9 bases sitting between them. The CDR3 has 13 amino acids. In germline, CDR1 is MNHEY, CDR2 SVGAGI. The CDR3 coding sequence is TGTGCCAGCAGTCACGGGATACAAGAGACCCAGTACTTC. As protein: CASSHGIQETQYF.

The rearrangement joins TRBV25-1 to TRBJ2-1; 8 bases align to TRBD1. After removal of 3 bases from V and 4 bases from J, the junction contained 2 bases not matched to a gene. Germline lookup yields CDR1 MGHDK and CDR2 SYGVNS. CDR3 length: 14 residues. In DNA, the CDR3 is TGTGCCAGCAGTGAGGGACAGGCGTACAATGAGCAGTTCTTC. Translated: CASSEGQAYNEQFF.

The chain is built from TRBV6-4 and TRBJ2-3; D may be TRBD1 (5 bases). The germline V gene has CDR1 MRHNA and CDR2 SNTAGT. This CDR3 spans 13 amino acids. Trimming took 5 bases from V and 5 from J, leaving 11 bases between them. The CDR3 loop reads CASSQGERDTQYF. CDR3 bases: TGTGCCAGCAGTCAGGGCGAGAGAGATACGCAGTATTTT.

V gene TRBV2 combines with J gene TRBJ2-5; no definite D call. Germline assignment: CDR1 SNHLY and CDR2 FYNNEI. This CDR3 has 14 amino acids. V shed 8 bases and J shed 5 bases, with 18 bases lying between them. CDR3 coding DNA: TGTGCCAGCCTGAGATCTAGGATTTTGGAGACCCAGTACTTC. Amino acid sequence: CASLRSRILETQYF.

This chain uses TRBV6-2 or TRBV6-3 with TRBJ1-2, with TRBD1 as a possible D gene (6 bases). The length of the CDR3 is 15 residues. The germline V gene has CDR1 MNHEY and CDR2 SVGEGT. V dropped 5 bases and J dropped 4 bases, with 17 bases sitting between them. CDR3 in amino acids: CASSQSQGGVYGYTF. The DNA of the CDR3 is TGTGCCAGCAGTCAATCACAGGGAGGAGTCTATGGCTACACCTTC.

This chain links TRBV7-2 with TRBJ2-3; 10 bases match TRBD2. CDR1 and CDR2 (germline): SGHTA, FQGNSA. The V gene end was trimmed by 1 base and the J gene end by 4 bases; junction bases not matched to a gene: 8. The CDR3 extends over 17 amino acids. The CDR3 region is CASSLVSSGRRADTQYF. The DNA of the CDR3 is TGTGCCAGCAGCTTAGTCAGTAGCGGGAGGAGGGCAGATACGCAGTATTTT. Supplemented by reference TRBV7-2 and TRBJ2-3, the full variable domain reads GAGVSQSPSNKVTEKGKDVELRCDPISGHTALYWYRQSLGQGLEFLIYFQGNSAPDKSGLPSDRFSAERTGGSVSTLTIQRTQQEDSAVYLCASSLVSSGRRADTQYFGPGTRLTVL.

The gene calls are TRBV10-3 and TRBJ2-7, with TRBD2 as a possible D gene (6 bases). The CDR3 contains 14 residues. The germline V and J ends were trimmed by 8 bases and 0 bases, with 14 bases remaining between them. Germline CDR1 and CDR2: ENHRY and SYGVKD. Here the CDR3 reads CAIGGTGTSYEQYF. The CDR3 DNA sequence: TGTGCCATCGGGGGGACTGGGACCTCCTACGAGCAGTACTTC.

The chain carries TRBV5-4 and TRBJ2-1; the D gene could be TRBD1 or TRBD2 (5 bases each). The CDR3 loop spans 16 amino acids. Deletions cut 0 bases from V and 0 bases from J, with 10 bases between. Germline V gene lookup returns CDR1 SGHNT and CDR2 YYREEE (reference sequence). The CDR3 loop is CASSLETGTSYNEQFF. DNA for the CDR3: TGTGCCAGCAGCTTGGAAACTGGGACCTCCTACAATGAGCAGTTCTTC.

The V gene is TRBV5-1, the J gene TRBJ2-6; 10 bases are shared with TRBD2. The J segment lost 0 bases and the V segment lost 5 bases, leaving 5 bases of the junction unmatched. The CDR3 runs 17 residues. In germline, CDR1 is SGHRS, CDR2 YFSETQ. CDR3 sequence reads: CASRSSGSRSGANVLTF. Written as DNA, the CDR3 is TGCGCCAGCAGGTCTAGCGGGAGCCGCTCTGGGGCCAACGTCCTGACTTTC. Complete variable domain (other parts from reference TRBV5-1 and TRBJ2-6): KAGVTQTPRYLIKTRGQQVTLSCSPISGHRSVSWYQQTPGQGLQFLFEYFSETQRNKGNFPGRFSGRQFSNSRSEMNVSTLELGDSALYLCASRSSGSRSGANVLTFGAGSRLTVL.

V and J are TRBV18 and TRBJ2-2; the match to TRBD1 covers 8 bases. Germline V CDR1 and CDR2: KGHSH, LQKENI. CDR3 size: 15 residues. Trimming removed 7 bases from V and 3 bases from J; junction bases left unmatched: 7. DNA for the CDR3: TGTGCCAGCTTCGAGACAGGGGATTACACCGGGGAGCTGTTTTTT. This codes for CASFETGDYTGELFF.

This chain links TRBV7-9 with TRBJ2-7; D may match TRBD1 or TRBD2 (7 bases each). Trimming removed 7 bases from V and 1 base from J, with 20 bases in between. Per germline, CDR1 SEHNR and CDR2 FQNEAQ (reference sequence). The CDR3 length is 16 residues. CDR3 coding DNA: TGTGCCAGCACAGGGAGGGGACAGCGACCGTCCTACGAGCAGTACTTC. Translated, it gives CASTGRGQRPSYEQYF.

The table lists this clone with a few counts. The rearrangement links TRBV7-2 to TRBJ1-1; D uncertain. V was cut by 6 bases and J by 2 bases, with 13 bases left in between. The CDR3 contains 14 residues. Germline V lookup: CDR1 SGHTA, CDR2 FQGNSA. The CDR3 DNA follows: TGTGCCAGCAGTCCTCAAGGTTCTAACACTGAAGCTTTCTTT. It encodes CASSPQGSNTEAFF. Complete variable domain (other parts from reference TRBV7-2 and TRBJ1-1): GAGVSQSPSNKVTEKGKDVELRCDPISGHTALYWYRQSLGQGLEFLIYFQGNSAPDKSGLPSDRFSAERTGGSVSTLTIQRTQQEDSAVYLCASSPQGSNTEAFFGQGTRLTVV.

The chain uses TRBV25-1 and TRBJ2-3; D ambiguous. Trimming pared 4 bases from V and 0 bases from J, leaving 11 bases between. The CDR3 has 15 amino acids. Germline V CDR1 and CDR2: MGHDK, SYGVNS. As DNA, the CDR3 is TGTGCCAGCAGTGCAGGTTTTGTCAGCACAGATACGCAGTATTTT. Translation gives CASSAGFVSTDTQYF.

The V and J genes are TRBV6-2 or TRBV6-3 and TRBJ2-7, with unresolved D. Trimming cost V 4 bases and J 0 bases, with 4 bases left between them. CDR3 length: 12 amino acids. CDR1 MNHEY and CDR2 SVGEGT come from the germline V gene. CDR3 sequence reads: CASSFNSYEQYF. In DNA, the CDR3 is TGTGCCAGCAGTTTCAACTCCTACGAGCAGTACTTC.

This rearrangement joins TRBV20-1 to TRBJ1-5; D is ambiguous. There are 12 residues in the CDR3. The germline V gene has CDR1 DFQATT and CDR2 SNEGSKA (reference sequence). The ends were cut back, 3 bases at V and 5 bases at J, with 8 bases in the middle. CDR3 DNA: TGCAGTGCTAGTCCCAGCGATCAGCCCCAGCATTTT. Amino acid sequence: CSASPSDQPQHF.

This clone was observed a single time. The CDR3 nucleotides are TGTGCCAGCAGTAGGGCAGGGGTGGTAGATACGCAGTATTTT. The encoded protein is CASSRAGVVDTQYF. The chain carries TRBV2 and TRBJ2-3; D perhaps matches TRBD1 (6 bases). This CDR3 region has 14 residues. Trimming stripped 5 bases from V and 5 bases from J, with 14 bases between. The germline gives CDR1 SNHLY, CDR2 FYNNEI.

This chain links TRBV10-3 with TRBJ2-7, with 12 bases identical to TRBD1. Germline V lookup: CDR1 ENHRY, CDR2 SYGVKD. Unmatched junction bases numbered 6, after V lost 4 bases and J lost 5 bases. The CDR3 consists of 15 residues. The CDR3 DNA reads TGTGCCATCAGTGGGGGACAGGGGGCTTCCGACGAGCAGTACTTC. Translation: CAISGGQGASDEQYF.

V usage is TRBV19 and J usage is TRBJ2-3, with TRBD1 identical over 9 bases. The CDR3 totals 16 residues. Germline lookup yields CDR1 LNHDA and CDR2 SQIVND (reference sequence). The V segment lost 5 bases and the J segment 5 bases; nucleotides outside the gene matches: 11. The CDR3 region is CASSSPGQGGRDTQYF. The CDR3 nucleotides are TGTGCCAGTAGTTCCCCGGGACAGGGAGGGAGAGATACGCAGTATTTT.

This clone was recorded a few times. The chain carries TRBV7-2 and TRBJ2-2; weak D call: TRBD1 (6 bases). V lost 3 bases, J lost 4 bases, and 15 bases lay in between. This CDR3 is built from 16 residues. Germline values: CDR1 SGHTA, CDR2 FQGNSA. CDR3 residues: CASSLGQGPPTGELFF. CDR3 DNA sequence: TGTGCCAGCAGCTTGGGGCAGGGGCCGCCCACCGGGGAGCTGTTTTTT.

The V call is TRBV7-9, the J call TRBJ2-7; D might be TRBD1 (5 bases). Germline-derived CDR1 and CDR2 are SEHNR and FQNEAQ (reference sequence). Trimming stripped 0 bases from V and 3 bases from J, with 9 bases between. The CDR3 covers 14 residues. CDR3 protein: CASSLAVTDYEQYF. The DNA of the CDR3 is TGTGCCAGCAGCTTAGCTGTGACAGACTACGAGCAGTACTTC.

The V gene is TRBV6-1, the J gene TRBJ1-2; D might be TRBD1 (5 bases). The CDR3 covers 14 residues. V was shortened by 2 bases and J by 1 base, with 8 bases between the two germline ends. Germline CDR1 MNHNS, CDR2 SASEGT. The CDR3 spells CASSESQVNYGYTF. The CDR3 nucleotides are TGTGCCAGCAGTGAATCACAGGTTAACTATGGCTACACCTTC.

This sequence joins TRBV5-8 and TRBJ1-2; D possibly corresponds to TRBD1 (5 bases). The CDR3 contains 13 residues. V was pared by 0 bases and J by 7 bases, with 10 bases between. CDR1 is SGHTS, CDR2 YDEGEE, per germline. Here the CDR3 DNA reads TGTGCCAGCAGCTTGGCGGGGGGTGTTGGCTACACCTTC. This gives the protein CASSLAGGVGYTF.

The rearrangement links TRBV21-1 to TRBJ1-3; the table assigns TRBD1, which was not confirmed against the DNA. TRBV21-1 is labeled a pseudogene. The CDR3 has 16 residues. CDR3 nucleotides: TGTGCCAGCAGCAAACAGTTAGCACAGGGGGGAAACACCATATATTTT. It is translated as CASSKQLAQGGNTIYF.